This T cell receptor beta chain is from a study of post-analysis software for immune sequencing data. Study summary: Relapsing-remitting, secondary progressive and progressive-relapsing courses of multiple sclerosis were included. The study, taken as a whole, reports: The authors found that F measure strongly co-clustered same-batch samples. Patients used about 5 TRBV segments, including TRBV5-6, TRBV5-1 and TRBV20-1, more often than controls. For normalized Chao1 diversity, multiple sclerosis patients scored significantly lower than controls did.

Each TCR beta cDNA library carried unique molecular identifiers. TCRdb used MiXCR to reprocess the PCR reads, holding one entry per CDR3 protein. The sample holds around 440,000 distinct CDR3 sequences, 45% seen once. This CDR3 comprises 14 residues. V trimming: 4 bases; J trimming: 8 bases; junction bases outside the gene matches: 5. In germline, CDR1 is SGHRS, CDR2 YFSETQ. Of note for this clonotype: Its cognate antigen is unknown.

The sequence was obtained from a girl between 5 and 17 years old with multiple sclerosis. Sequencing was done on a sample of blood. V gene TRBV5-1 combines with J gene TRBJ2-1; TRBD2 matches 11 bases. DNA for the CDR3: TGCGCCAGCAGCGGATTACTAGCGGGAGATGAGCAGTTCTTC. It specifies CASSGLLAGDEQFF. The complete variable domain, with remaining parts taken from reference TRBV5-1 and TRBJ2-1, reads KAGVTQTPRYLIKTRGQQVTLSCSPISGHRSVSWYQQTPGQGLQFLFEYFSETQRNKGNFPGRFSGRQFSNSRSEMNVSTLELGDSALYLCASSGLLAGDEQFFGPGTRLTVL.